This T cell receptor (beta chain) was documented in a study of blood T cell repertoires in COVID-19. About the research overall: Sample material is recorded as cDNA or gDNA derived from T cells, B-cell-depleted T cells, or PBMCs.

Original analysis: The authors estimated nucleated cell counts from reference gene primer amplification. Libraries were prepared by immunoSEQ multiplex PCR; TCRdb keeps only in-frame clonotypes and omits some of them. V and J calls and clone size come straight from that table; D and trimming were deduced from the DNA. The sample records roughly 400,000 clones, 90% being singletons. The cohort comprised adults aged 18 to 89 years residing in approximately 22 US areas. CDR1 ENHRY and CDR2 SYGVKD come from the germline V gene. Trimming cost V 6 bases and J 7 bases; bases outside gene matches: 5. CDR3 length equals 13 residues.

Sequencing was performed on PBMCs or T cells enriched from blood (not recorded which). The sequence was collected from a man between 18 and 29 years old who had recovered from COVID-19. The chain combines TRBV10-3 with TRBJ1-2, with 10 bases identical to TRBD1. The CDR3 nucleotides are TGTGCCATCAGGACAGGGGGCAGGTTTGGCTACACCTTC. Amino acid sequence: CAIRTGGRFGYTF.